This T cell receptor beta chain is from a study of vaccination and CD4 T cells after COVID-19. Findings of the study overall: Spike mono-reactivity was found in 304 of 307 vaccine-specific clones from convalescent patients.

As to this clonotype: Its specificity is unknown.

The CDR3 sequence is 19 residues long. Sample treatment: roughly 10-day PBMC culture with coronavirus spike peptide pools or control peptides (ViraFEST assay). Peptide-pool expansion of antigen-specific T cells preceded TCR sequencing in ViraFEST. Days 3 and 7 saw half the medium swapped for fresh IL-2 medium. Cultured CD4+ T-cell DNA underwent Oncomine TCR Beta short-read sequencing. TCRdb reprocessed the PCR reads via MiXCR and lists one record per CDR3 protein. The table shows about 12,000 distinct CDR3 sequences, with approximately 64% occurring only once. Sample: CD4+ T cells from blood, cultured in vitro, taken before SARS-CoV-2 vaccination. The chain is built from TRBV21-1 and TRBJ1-5; whether TRBD1, the table's D call, matches the DNA was not checked. TRBV21-1 is a listed pseudogene. The clonotype originates from a human donor who had recovered from COVID-19. The chain's CDR3 is CASSKTGRTKPGTDQPQHF. The CDR3 bases are TGTGCCAGCAGCAAAACGGGTAGGACGAAACCTGGGACAGATCAGCCCCAGCATTTT.